Presented here are 9 T cell receptor beta chains from one specimen sequenced in a study of T cell changes during pregnancy in multiple sclerosis (dated by TCRdb to between 2018 and 2021). Library prep was done by the immunoSEQ multiplex PCR assay. TCRdb re-hosts the immuneACCESS table, in-frame sequences only. Its copies lack some clones; in the studies checked, an unresolved V gene accounts for under half of them, and the cause for the rest is not known. The sample contains around 13,000 clones, more than 70% of them found a single time. The leading ten clones occupy 7.7% of the sample. The sequencing here drew on CD8+ T cells from peripheral blood mononuclear cells, taken in the second trimester of pregnancy. Receptors originate from a female donor in good health, enrolled as a control in a pregnancy study.

The CDR3 DNA reads TGTGCCAGCAGCTTAGACATGACTAGCAGCCTCTACGAGCAGTACTTC. As protein: CASSLDMTSSLYEQYF. The gene calls are TRBV7-2 and TRBJ2-7, with 7 bases aligning to TRBD2. The germline gives CDR1 SGHTA, CDR2 FQGNSA. With V trimmed by 1 base and J by 3 bases, 9 bases remained unmatched. CDR3 size: 16 residues.

V usage is TRBV5-6 and J usage is TRBJ2-1; 8 bases map to TRBD2. The CDR3 consists of 15 residues. V trimming: 1 base; J trimming: 6 bases; junction bases outside the gene matches: 6. Germline V gene data show CDR1 as SGHDT and CDR2 as YYEEEE. This CDR3 is CASSLSVAGINEQFF. Written as DNA, the CDR3 is TGTGCCAGCAGCTTGTCGGTAGCGGGAATCAATGAGCAGTTCTTC.

The chain uses TRBV7-6 and TRBJ1-4, with a tentative D call TRBD1 (6 bases). The CDR3 has 15 residues. Trimming left V 2 bases short and J 5 bases short, with 12 bases between. Per the germline V gene, CDR1 is SGHVS and CDR2 is FNYEAQ. In DNA, the CDR3 is TGTGCCAGCAGCTTATACCGGACAGCGAATGAAAAACTGTTTTTT. This sequence encodes CASSLYRTANEKLFF.

V usage is TRBV4-2 and J usage is TRBJ2-7; no clear D. CDR3 length equals 14 residues. CDR1 and CDR2 from the germline V gene are LGHNA and YNFKEQ. Trimming shortened V by 4 bases and J by 2 bases, and 12 bases separated the two germline ends. The CDR3 DNA reads as TGTGCCAGCAGCCTCCAACTTGCGACCTACGAGCAGTACTTC. This codes for CASSLQLATYEQYF.

This clone counts as medium-sized. This sequence joins TRBV11-2 and TRBJ2-1, with a tentative D call TRBD2 (6 bases). CDR3 size: 16 residues. The V end was cut by 8 bases, the J end by 0 bases, with 17 bases between. The germline V gene encodes CDR1 SGHAT and CDR2 FQNNGV. The CDR3 coding sequence is TGTGCCAGCGCCTGGGGTAGCGGAAGCTCCTACAATGAGCAGTTCTTC. It codes for CASAWGSGSSYNEQFF. Based on the CDR3 plus reference TRBV11-2 and TRBJ2-1, the full variable domain is EAGVAQSPRYKIIEKRQSVAFWCNPISGHATLYWYQQILGQGPKLLIQFQNNGVVDDSQLPKDRFSAERLKGVDSTLKIQPAKLEDSAVYLCASAWGSGSSYNEQFFGPGTRLTVL.

Here the CDR3 DNA reads TGTGCCAGCTCCGGGACAACGAGATACAATGAGCAGTTCTTC. This translates into CASSGTTRYNEQFF. J is TRBJ2-1 and V is TRBV18, with D tentatively TRBD1 (6 bases). The CDR3 length is 14 residues. Germline V gene data show CDR1 as KGHSH and CDR2 as LQKENI. V lost 6 bases, J lost 4 bases, and 13 bases lay in between.

The genes are TRBV6-4 and TRBJ2-2, with TRBD2 as a possible D gene (5 bases). This CDR3 is 15 amino acids long. CDR1 and CDR2 (germline): MRHNA, SNTAGT. The ends were cut back, 3 bases at V and 2 bases at J, with 10 bases in the middle. Here the CDR3 DNA reads TGTGCCAGCAGTGATACAGCGGATAACACCGGGGAGCTGTTTTTT. This translates into CASSDTADNTGELFF.

This clone was detected only a few times. The chain couples TRBV6-1 to TRBJ2-1, with 11 nucleotides matching TRBD2. This CDR3 has 15 amino acids. The germline gives CDR1 MNHNS, CDR2 SASEGT. The V segment lost 5 bases and the J segment 4 bases; nucleotides outside the gene matches: 4. CDR3 residues: CASSQTSGDYNEQFF. The DNA of the CDR3 is TGTGCCAGCAGTCAGACTAGCGGGGATTACAATGAGCAGTTCTTC.

The V and J genes are TRBV28 and TRBJ2-2, with 8 bases lining up with TRBD1. V dropped 6 bases and J dropped 3; count of bases not matched to a gene: 3. Germline V gene lookup returns CDR1 MDHEN and CDR2 SYDVKM. There are 14 residues in the CDR3. The CDR3 protein is CASRLTGDTGELFF. CDR3 in DNA: TGTGCCAGCAGACTGACAGGGGACACCGGGGAGCTGTTTTTT. The full variable domain, its missing parts supplied by reference TRBV28 and TRBJ2-2, is DVKVTQSSRYLVKRTGEKVFLECVQDMDHENMFWYRQDPGLGLRLIYFSYDVKMKEKGDIPEGYSVSREKKERFSLILESASTNQTSMYLCASRLTGDTGELFFGEGSRLTVL.